This T cell receptor (beta chain) was captured by sequencing in a study of early T cells in non-severe SARS-CoV-2 infection. Background on the study: Sequencing of bulk RNA from unsorted whole blood was done, without chain pairing. Study-wide results and limits: Missing private and CD4 specificities, VDJdb matching favored anti-spike CD8 responses.

V lost 2 bases, J lost 4 bases, and 7 bases lay in between. From germline, CDR1 is SGHDT and CDR2 YYEEEE. CDR3 length equals 13 residues. As concerns this clonotype: Its antigen is still unknown.

Each cDNA molecule carried a unique molecular identifier. Using its own MiXCR run on the 5' RACE reads, TCRdb lists one record per CDR3 protein. The sample records nearly 90,000 distinct CDR3 sequences, 13% to 15% being singletons. This TCR was recovered from an adult who was a healthcare worker with PCR-confirmed SARS-CoV-2 infection or an uninfected control (not recorded which). This sequence joins TRBV5-6 and TRBJ1-5, with a possible D match to TRBD1 (5 bases). The sequenced sample consisted of whole blood. CDR3 in amino acids: CASSFRANQPQHF. The DNA of the CDR3 is TGTGCCAGCAGCTTCAGGGCTAATCAGCCCCAGCATTTT. The whole variable domain, remainder taken from reference TRBV5-6 and TRBJ1-5, is DAGVTQSPTHLIKTRGQQVTLRCSPKSGHDTVSWYQQALGQGPQFIFQYYEEEERQRGNFPDRFSGHQFPNYSSELNVNALLLGDSALYLCASSFRANQPQHFGDGTRLSIL.